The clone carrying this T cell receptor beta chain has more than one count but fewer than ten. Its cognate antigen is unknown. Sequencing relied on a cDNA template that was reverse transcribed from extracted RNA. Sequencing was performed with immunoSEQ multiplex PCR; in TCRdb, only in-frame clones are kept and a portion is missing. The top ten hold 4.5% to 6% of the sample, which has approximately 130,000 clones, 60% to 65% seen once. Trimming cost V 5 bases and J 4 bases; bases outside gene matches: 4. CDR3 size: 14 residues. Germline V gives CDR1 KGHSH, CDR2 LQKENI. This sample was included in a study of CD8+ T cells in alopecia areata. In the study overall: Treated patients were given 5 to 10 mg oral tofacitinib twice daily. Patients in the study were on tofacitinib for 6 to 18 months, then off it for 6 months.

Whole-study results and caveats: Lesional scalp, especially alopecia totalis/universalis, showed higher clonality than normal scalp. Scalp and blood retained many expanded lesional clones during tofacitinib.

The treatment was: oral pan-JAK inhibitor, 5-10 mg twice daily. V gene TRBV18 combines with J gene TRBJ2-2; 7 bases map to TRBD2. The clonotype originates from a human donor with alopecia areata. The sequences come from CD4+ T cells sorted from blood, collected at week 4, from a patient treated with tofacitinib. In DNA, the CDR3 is TGTGCCAGCTCATCATCTAGCGGCACCGGGGAGCTGTTTTTT. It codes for CASSSSSGTGELFF.